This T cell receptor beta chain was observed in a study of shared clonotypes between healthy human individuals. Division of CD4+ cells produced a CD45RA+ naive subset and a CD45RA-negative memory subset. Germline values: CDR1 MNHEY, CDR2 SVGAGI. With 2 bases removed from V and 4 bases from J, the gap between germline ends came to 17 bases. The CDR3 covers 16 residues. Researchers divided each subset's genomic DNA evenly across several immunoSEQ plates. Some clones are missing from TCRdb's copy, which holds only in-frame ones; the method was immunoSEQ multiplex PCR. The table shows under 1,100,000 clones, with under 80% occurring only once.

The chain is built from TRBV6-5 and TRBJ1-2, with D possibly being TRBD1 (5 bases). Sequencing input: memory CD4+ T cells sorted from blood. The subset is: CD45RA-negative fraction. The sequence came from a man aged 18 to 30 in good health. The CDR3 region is CASSYGGGQGGYGYTF. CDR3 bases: TGTGCCAGCAGTTACGGCGGTGGGCAGGGCGGCTATGGCTACACCTTC.